Shown below are 21 T cell receptor beta chains from a single sample sequenced in a study of PD-1 blockade in classical Hodgkin lymphoma. Assay used: immunoSEQ multiplex PCR; TCRdb lists only in-frame clones, some missing. The data hold some 84,000 clones, with nearly 95% observed a single time. All the patients suffered relapse after autologous stem cell transplantation, and brentuximab vedotin exposure differed. The sequencing here drew on peripheral blood mononuclear cells (PBMCs), taken before the second cycle of nivolumab. The receptors originated from a human donor with classical Hodgkin lymphoma.

The V gene is TRBV6-5, the J gene TRBJ1-2; 11 nucleotides agree with TRBD1. CDR1 is MNHEY and CDR2 is SVGAGI in the germline V gene. Trimming cost V 0 bases and J 4 bases; bases outside gene matches: 1. CDR3 length: 15 residues. In DNA form, the CDR3 reads TGTGCCAGCAGTTACTCGGGGACAGGGGGCTATGGCTACACCTTC. Its protein is CASSYSGTGGYGYTF.

This clone is a singleton in its sample. V gene TRBV29-1 combines with J gene TRBJ2-5; the D is unclear. CDR3 length: 12 residues. The germline V and J ends were trimmed by 3 bases and 4 bases, with 9 bases remaining between them. Germline V gene lookup returns CDR1 SQVTM and CDR2 ANQGSEA. CDR3 sequence: CSVEGKGETQYF. The CDR3, as DNA: TGCAGCGTTGAGGGGAAGGGAGAGACCCAGTACTTC.

The rearrangement joins TRBV27 to TRBJ2-3; the D is unclear. This CDR3 has 13 amino acids. V dropped 4 bases and J dropped 2 bases, with 7 bases sitting between them. Looked up from germline, CDR1 is MNHEY and CDR2 is SMNVEV (reference sequence). CDR3 in DNA: TGTGCCAGCAGTTCCCTTCTCACAGATACGCAGTATTTT. Translated, it gives CASSSLLTDTQYF.

The count of this clone is one. The J gene is TRBJ2-1, the V gene TRBV27; 11 bases fit TRBD2. Germline CDR1 and CDR2: MNHEY and SMNVEV (reference sequence). J was trimmed by 10 bases and V by 5 bases; bases with no gene match: 7. The CDR3 covers 14 residues. DNA for the CDR3: TGTGCCAGCAGTCCCGGGACTAGCGGAACGGAGCAGTTCTTC. The encoded protein is CASSPGTSGTEQFF.

CDR3 loop: CAINRGQGNYEQYF. CDR3 bases: TGTGCCATCAACCGGGGACAGGGCAACTACGAGCAGTACTTC. V and J are TRBV10-3 and TRBJ2-7; 9 nucleotides line up with TRBD1. CDR1 is ENHRY, CDR2 SYGVKD, per germline. Trimming at V came to 7 bases and at J to 3 bases, leaving 7 bases not matched to a gene. The CDR3 totals 14 residues.

The chain joins TRBV6-5 to TRBJ1-5, with 9 positions matching TRBD1. The CDR3 extends over 13 amino acids. J gave up 5 bases and V 8 bases, and 4 bases lay outside the gene matches. In germline, CDR1 is MNHEY, CDR2 SVGAGI. The CDR3 reads CASGRTGDQPQHF. CDR3 coding DNA: TGTGCCAGCGGGAGGACAGGGGATCAGCCCCAGCATTTT.

The chain joins TRBV10-1 to TRBJ2-3, with a weak D call TRBD2 (5 bases). The V gene's germline CDR1 is WNHNN and CDR2 SYGVQD (reference sequence). Trimming stripped 3 bases from V and 5 bases from J, with 12 bases between. The CDR3 has 14 residues. The CDR3 nucleotides read TGCGCCAGCAGTGATAGGAGGCATGGAGATACGCAGTATTTT. It translates to CASSDRRHGDTQYF.

V is TRBV7-9 and J is TRBJ2-1; D not resolved. This CDR3 region has 15 residues. Germline V gene lookup returns CDR1 SEHNR and CDR2 FQNEAQ (reference sequence). V was trimmed by 2 bases and J by 1 base, leaving 9 bases between them. As DNA, the CDR3 is TGTGCCAGCAGCTTACGGCTAGGTTCCTACAATGAGCAGTTCTTC. This encodes CASSLRLGSYNEQFF.

V usage is TRBV9 and J usage is TRBJ1-1, with D unclear. V dropped 4 bases and J dropped 0 bases, with 7 bases sitting between them. Looked up from germline, CDR1 is SGDLS and CDR2 is YYNGEE. CDR3 size: 13 residues. CDR3 loop: CASSLSMNTEAFF. The CDR3 DNA follows: TGTGCCAGCAGCCTTTCAATGAACACTGAAGCTTTCTTT.

The chain carries TRBV6-5 and TRBJ2-5, with D perhaps TRBD2 (5 bases). The CDR3 has 14 residues. The germline V gene has CDR1 MNHEY and CDR2 SVGAGI. Trimming cost V 7 bases and J 1 base, with 13 bases left between them. CDR3 nucleotides: TGTGCCAGCAAACGTGGGCGGGCCCAAGAGACCCAGTACTTC. Its protein product is CASKRGRAQETQYF.

The V and J genes are TRBV5-5 and TRBJ1-2; 7 bases fit TRBD1. In germline, CDR1 is SGHKS, CDR2 YYEKEE (reference sequence). V shed 4 bases, J shed 0 bases, and the junction held 6 bases outside the gene matches. There are 15 residues in the CDR3. CDR3 nucleotides: TGTGCCAGCAGCATGAACAGGGGTTCTAACTATGGCTACACCTTC. Protein: CASSMNRGSNYGYTF.

This chain joins TRBV5-1 and TRBJ1-3; D not resolved. This CDR3 has 14 residues. Looked up from germline, CDR1 is SGHRS and CDR2 is YFSETQ. V was cut by 0 bases and J by 4 bases, with 8 bases left in between. The DNA of the CDR3 is TGCGCCAGCAGCTTGGCTGTGGGCGGAAACACCATATATTTT. As protein: CASSLAVGGNTIYF. Full variable domain (missing parts from reference TRBV5-1 and TRBJ1-3): KAGVTQTPRYLIKTRGQQVTLSCSPISGHRSVSWYQQTPGQGLQFLFEYFSETQRNKGNFPGRFSGRQFSNSRSEMNVSTLELGDSALYLCASSLAVGGNTIYFGEGSWLTVV.

V and J are TRBV4-2 and TRBJ1-2, with no clear D. CDR1 and CDR2 (germline): LGHNA, YNFKEQ. Trimming took 8 bases from V and 7 from J, leaving 14 bases between them. This CDR3 spans 12 amino acids. Here the CDR3 reads CASRLWGAGYTF. The DNA of the CDR3 is TGTGCCAGCCGGCTTTGGGGTGCTGGCTACACCTTC.

This chain uses TRBV11-3 with TRBJ2-2; tentative D call: TRBD1 (7 bases). V lost 6 bases and J lost 0, with 17 bases in between. The CDR3 is made up of 17 amino acids. Germline V CDR1 and CDR2: SGHNT, YENEEA. CDR3 in amino acids: CASSLPRGASNTGELFF. The CDR3 DNA sequence: TGTGCCAGCAGTCTCCCCAGGGGGGCCTCGAACACCGGGGAGCTGTTTTTT.

The J gene is TRBJ2-1, the V gene TRBV7-9, with D possibly being TRBD1 or TRBD2 (5 bases each). The V gene's germline CDR1 is SEHNR and CDR2 FQNEAQ (reference sequence). This CDR3 is 17 amino acids long. Trimming left V 5 bases short and J 7 bases short, with 24 bases between. The CDR3 here is CASSPASGTSIRNEQFF. CDR3 DNA: TGTGCCAGCAGCCCCGCTTCCGGGACGTCGATCCGGAATGAGCAGTTCTTC.

The chain joins TRBV11-2 to TRBJ2-3, with 9 bases aligning to TRBD2. Looked up from germline, CDR1 is SGHAT and CDR2 is FQNNGV. The CDR3 is 16 amino acids. V shed 5 bases, J shed 2 bases, and the junction held 8 bases outside the gene matches. Here the CDR3 DNA reads TGTGCCAGCAGCCGGGGACTAGCTATTATCACAGATACGCAGTATTTT. This codes for CASSRGLAIITDTQYF.

V gene TRBV30 combines with J gene TRBJ2-7, with D perhaps TRBD2 (6 bases). CDR1 and CDR2 (germline): GTSNPN, SVGIG (reference sequence). Between the trimmed V and J ends, which lost 2 bases and 6 bases, there was a span of 8 bases. The CDR3 covers 11 residues. This chain's CDR3 is CAWSPGVEQYF. The CDR3 nucleotides read TGTGCCTGGAGTCCGGGGGTCGAGCAGTACTTC.

A single count supports this clone. The chain is built from TRBV9 and TRBJ1-3; no clear D. V was trimmed by 0 bases and J by 4 bases, leaving 8 bases between them. CDR3 size: 14 residues. Germline CDR1 reads SGDLS; CDR2 reads YYNGEE. The chain's CDR3 is CASSVGSNGNTIYF. The CDR3 bases are TGTGCCAGCAGCGTAGGATCAAACGGAAACACCATATATTTT.

The chain joins TRBV9 to TRBJ1-3; D uncertain. This CDR3 is 16 amino acids long. Trimming stripped 0 bases from V and 0 bases from J, with 10 bases between. Germline CDR1 SGDLS, CDR2 YYNGEE. The CDR3 coding sequence is TGTGCCAGCAGCGTAGACCCCGAGGGCTCTGGAAACACCATATATTTT. It yields the protein CASSVDPEGSGNTIYF.

With respect to this clone: Germline and junction disagree at one end, which may indicate a read error. V gene TRBV7-2 combines with J gene TRBJ1-3; D possibly corresponds to TRBD1 (6 bases). Germline V lookup: CDR1 SGHTA, CDR2 FQGNSA. This CDR3 region has 11 residues. CDR3 bases: TGTGCCAGCAGCTTAAGGGGGACACCTGCTTTT. Protein product: CASSLRGTPAF.

The gene calls are TRBV9 and TRBJ1-4, with D tentatively TRBD1 (5 bases). Germline V gene data show CDR1 as SGDLS and CDR2 as YYNGEE. Trimming shortened V by 6 bases and J by 10 bases, and 16 bases separated the two germline ends. CDR3 length equals 13 residues. This CDR3 reads CASTPGHLGKLFF. The CDR3 DNA reads TGTGCCAGCACGCCAGGGCATTTGGGAAAACTGTTTTTT.